This T cell receptor (beta chain) is drawn from a study of blood T cell repertoires in COVID-19. For the study at large: Samples of COVID-19 (acute and convalescent) were obtained from the United States, Italy and Spain. PBMCs, B-cell-depleted T cells, or T cells were the source of the cDNA or gDNA that made up the material.

V trimming: 6 bases; J trimming: 0 bases; junction bases outside the gene matches: 4. The CDR3 has 14 residues. Germline V gene data show CDR1 as MNHEY and CDR2 as SVGAGI. Enrolled through a virtual design, the participants were between roughly 18 and 100 years of age and came from roughly 22 US areas. Method: immunoSEQ multiplex PCR; TCRdb's copy keeps in-frame clones and lacks some. The table has 200,000 to 300,000 clones, about 86% seen once. Comment on this clone: The sample holds other DNA sequences that translate to the same CDR3.

Sequences were obtained from PBMCs or T cells enriched from blood (not recorded which). V and J are TRBV6-5 and TRBJ2-7; 8 nucleotides match TRBD1. This TCR was recovered from a woman between 35 and 50 years old with acute COVID-19. DNA of the CDR3: TGTGCCAGCAGCCGGACAGGGAGCTCCTACGAGCAGTACTTC. This translates into CASSRTGSSYEQYF.